This paragraph reports one T cell receptor beta chain. This sample was taken from a study of blood T cells in healthy people across ages. The trim removed 4 bases at V and 4 bases at J, leaving 8 bases unmatched. The CDR3 length is 16 residues. Germline CDR1 reads SGHTA; CDR2 reads FQGNSA. Next came a second PCR, run for about 6 to 12 cycles, which used a sample-barcoded 5' primer along with a J-beta primer mix. From the 5' RACE reads, TCRdb called clonotypes with MiXCR, one entry per CDR3 protein. The sample shows 650,000 to 800,000 distinct CDR3 sequences, approximately 48% of them seen only once. Material: blood. The chain is built from TRBV7-2 and TRBJ2-3; the match to TRBD2 covers 10 bases. The TCR sequence derives from a man aged 60 to 75 in good health. The CDR3, as DNA: TGTGCCAGCAGCTCCCGAGCGGGGGGGTTGGCAGATACGCAGTATTTT. Translating gives CASSSRAGGLADTQYF.